Following are 8 T cell receptor beta chains from one sample sequenced in a study of cytomegalovirus exposure and HLA in healthy donors. The PCR ran on 60 Vbeta and 13 Jbeta primers. Some clones are missing from TCRdb's copy, which holds only in-frame ones; the method was immunoSEQ multiplex PCR. The profile shows around 45,000 clones, roughly 51% of them singletons. The source material was PBMCs. The receptors were sampled from a man aged 55 to 70 in good health and CMV-seronegative.

The V and J genes are TRBV7-8 and TRBJ2-5, with TRBD2 as a possible D gene (7 bases). Germline CDR1 reads SGHVS; CDR2 reads FQNEAQ. This CDR3 has 15 residues. Trimming left V 3 bases short and J 2 bases short, with 13 bases between. In DNA form, the CDR3 reads TGTGCCAGCAGCTTCCAGGGGAGGGGACAAGAGACCCAGTACTTC. Translated: CASSFQGRGQETQYF.

V usage is TRBV30 and J usage is TRBJ2-6, with D possibly TRBD2 on 6 matching bases. V was clipped by 3 bases and J by 0 bases, with 9 bases between them. Looked up from germline, CDR1 is GTSNPN and CDR2 is SVGIG (reference sequence). CDR3 size: 15 residues. DNA of the CDR3: TGTGCCTGGAGCGGGACTGCCTCTGGGGCCAACGTCCTGACTTTC. This gives the protein CAWSGTASGANVLTF. The complete variable domain, with remaining parts taken from reference TRBV30 and TRBJ2-6, reads SQTIHQWPATLVQPVGSPLSLECTVEGTSNPNLYWYRQAAGRGLQLLFYSVGIGQISSEVPQNLSASRPQDRQFILSSKKLLLSDSGFYLCAWSGTASGANVLTFGAGSRLTVL.

The CDR3 protein is CASSPDRSTDTQYF. CDR3 DNA sequence: TGTGCCAGCAGCCCGGACAGAAGCACAGATACGCAGTATTTT. The genes are TRBV16 and TRBJ2-3, with D tentatively TRBD1 (6 bases). The V end was cut by 4 bases, the J end by 0 bases, with 8 bases between. CDR1 is KGHSY, CDR2 FQNENV, per germline. CDR3 length equals 14 residues.

This clone came up a few times. V is TRBV5-4 and J is TRBJ2-7; D possibly corresponds to TRBD2 (5 bases). Germline-derived CDR1 and CDR2 are SGHNT and YYREEE (reference sequence). V was shortened by 0 bases and J by 0 bases, with 13 bases between the two germline ends. The length of the CDR3 is 16 residues. In DNA form, the CDR3 reads TGTGCCAGCAGCTTGGATCACAGACGGGACTCCTACGAGCAGTACTTC. Its protein product is CASSLDHRRDSYEQYF.

The table lists this clone with a few counts. The chain couples TRBV13 to TRBJ2-2; 7 bases are a match to TRBD2. CDR1 is PRHDT and CDR2 is FYEKMQ in the germline V gene (reference sequence). After removal of 10 bases from V and 4 bases from J, the junction contained 12 bases not matched to a gene. The CDR3 length is 15 residues. The CDR3 here is CATRARGVSTGELFF. The CDR3 DNA is TGTGCCACCCGAGCCCGGGGGGTGTCCACCGGGGAGCTGTTTTTT.

This chain links TRBV28 with TRBJ2-7; a possible D gene is TRBD2 (6 bases). V was cut by 6 bases and J by 3 bases, with 15 bases left in between. Per the germline V gene, CDR1 is MDHEN and CDR2 is SYDVKM. This CDR3 contains 14 residues. The CDR3 reads CASSYSGGNYEQYF. CDR3 coding DNA: TGTGCCAGCAGCTACAGTGGGGGGAACTACGAGCAGTACTTC.

V is TRBV6-1 and J is TRBJ2-7; D may be TRBD2 (6 bases). The CDR3 is made up of 15 amino acids. CDR1 and CDR2 (germline): MNHNS, SASEGT. Trimming pared 6 bases from V and 3 bases from J, leaving 18 bases between. Written as DNA, the CDR3 is TGTGCCAGCAGGGACTTTGGGGGAGCGGGCTACGAGCAGTACTTC. Its protein is CASRDFGGAGYEQYF.

The chain uses TRBV21-1 and TRBJ1-2; the table assigns TRBD1, which was not confirmed against the DNA. TRBV21-1 is a listed pseudogene. There are 16 residues in the CDR3. CDR3 residues: CASSKHQDSSNYGYTF. The CDR3 nucleotides are TGTGCCAGCAGCAAACATCAGGACAGCTCTAACTATGGCTACACCTTC.